The source of this T cell receptor (beta chain) is a study of blood T cells in healthy people across ages. Study findings and constraints: While age rose, TCR beta diversity per million T cells dropped in a roughly linear way.

It was with a sample-barcoded 5' primer and a J-beta primer mix that a second PCR of about 7 to 12 cycles was run. The authors tagged each cDNA molecule using a template-switch adaptor with 12 random nucleotides. There were at least 3 million CDR3-containing paired-end reads obtained from each sample. TCRdb re-derived calls from the 5' RACE reads in MiXCR, one entry per CDR3 protein. Here the sample spans roughly 680,000 distinct CDR3 sequences, about 51% being singletons. V was trimmed by 3 bases and J by 7 bases, leaving 15 bases between them. Germline CDR1 and CDR2: WSHSY and SAAADI. The CDR3 covers 14 residues. Note on this clonotype: Its antigen is not known.

The receptor comes from an elderly woman in good health. Sequencing was carried out using blood. V usage is TRBV10-2 and J usage is TRBJ1-1; tentative D call: TRBD1 (6 bases). The CDR3 is CASSEGRGVFEAFF. The CDR3 DNA reads TGCGCCAGCAGTGAAGGCAGGGGAGTATTTGAAGCTTTCTTT.